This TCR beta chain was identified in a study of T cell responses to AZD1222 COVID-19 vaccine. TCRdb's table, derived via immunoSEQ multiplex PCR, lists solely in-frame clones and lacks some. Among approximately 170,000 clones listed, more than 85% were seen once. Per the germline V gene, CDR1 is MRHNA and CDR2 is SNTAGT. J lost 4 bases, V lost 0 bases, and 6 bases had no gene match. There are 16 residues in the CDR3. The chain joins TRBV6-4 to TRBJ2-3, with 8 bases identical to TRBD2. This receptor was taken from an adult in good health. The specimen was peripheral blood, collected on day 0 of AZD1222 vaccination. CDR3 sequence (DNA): TGTGCCAGCAGTGACTCCCCTGCGGGGGGCGCAGATACGCAGTATTTT. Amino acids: CASSDSPAGGADTQYF.